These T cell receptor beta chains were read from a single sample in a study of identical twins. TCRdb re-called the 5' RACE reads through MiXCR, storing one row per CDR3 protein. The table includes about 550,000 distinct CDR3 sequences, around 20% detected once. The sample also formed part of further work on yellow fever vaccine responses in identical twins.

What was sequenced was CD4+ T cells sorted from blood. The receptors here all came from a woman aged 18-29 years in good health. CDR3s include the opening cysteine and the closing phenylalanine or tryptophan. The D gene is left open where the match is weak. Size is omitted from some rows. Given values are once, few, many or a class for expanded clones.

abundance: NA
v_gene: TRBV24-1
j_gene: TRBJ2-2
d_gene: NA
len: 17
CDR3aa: CATSDLSGSLGTGELFF
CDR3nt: TGTGCCACCAGTGATCTTTCCGGCAGTTTGGGCACCGGGGAGCTGTTTTTT

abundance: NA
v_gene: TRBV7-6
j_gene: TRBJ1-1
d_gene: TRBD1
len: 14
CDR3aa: CASSSRTGLTEAFF
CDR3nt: TGTGCCAGCAGCTCCCGGACAGGGCTCACTGAAGCTTTCTTT

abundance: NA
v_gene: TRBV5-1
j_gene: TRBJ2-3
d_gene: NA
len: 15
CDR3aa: CASSITGTFDYTQYF
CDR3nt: TGCGCCAGCAGCATAACCGGGACTTTCGACTATACGCAGTATTTT

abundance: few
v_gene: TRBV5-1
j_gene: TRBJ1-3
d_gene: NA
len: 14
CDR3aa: CASAISDPGNTIYF
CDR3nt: TGCGCCAGCGCAATCTCCGACCCTGGAAACACCATATATTTT

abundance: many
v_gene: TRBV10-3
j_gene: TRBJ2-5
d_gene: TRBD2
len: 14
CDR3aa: CAISSGTSQETQYF
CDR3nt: TGTGCCATCAGTTCCGGGACTAGTCAGGAGACCCAGTACTTC

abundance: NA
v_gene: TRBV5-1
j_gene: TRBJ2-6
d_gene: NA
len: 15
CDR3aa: CASSLDRAGANVLTF
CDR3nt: TGCGCCAGCAGCTTGGACAGGGCTGGGGCCAACGTCCTGACTTTC

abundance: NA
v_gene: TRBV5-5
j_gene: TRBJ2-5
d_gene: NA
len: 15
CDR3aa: CASSWSGSTQETQYF
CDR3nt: TGTGCCAGCAGCTGGAGTGGGTCAACCCAAGAGACCCAGTACTTC

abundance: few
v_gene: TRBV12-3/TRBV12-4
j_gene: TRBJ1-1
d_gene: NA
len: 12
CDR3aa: CASRLQTSEAFF
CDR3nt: TGTGCCAGCAGATTACAGACATCTGAAGCTTTCTTT

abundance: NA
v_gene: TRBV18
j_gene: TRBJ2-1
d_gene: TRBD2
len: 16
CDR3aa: CASSPLTSGLSNEQFF
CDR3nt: TGTGCCAGCTCACCGTTGACTAGCGGGCTATCCAATGAGCAGTTCTTC

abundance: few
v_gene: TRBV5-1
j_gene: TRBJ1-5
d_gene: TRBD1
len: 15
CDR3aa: CASSPDPDRDQPQHF
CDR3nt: TGCGCCAGCAGCCCGGATCCGGACAGGGATCAGCCCCAGCATTTT

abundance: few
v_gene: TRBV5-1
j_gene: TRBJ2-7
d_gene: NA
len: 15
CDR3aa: CASSRMPTAGYEQYF
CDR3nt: TGCGCCAGCAGCCGGATGCCCACCGCCGGGTACGAGCAGTACTTC

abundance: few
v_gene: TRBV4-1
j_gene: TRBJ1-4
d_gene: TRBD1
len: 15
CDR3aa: CASSQTGTVTEKLFF
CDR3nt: TGCGCCAGCAGCCAGACCGGGACAGTTACTGAAAAACTGTTTTTT

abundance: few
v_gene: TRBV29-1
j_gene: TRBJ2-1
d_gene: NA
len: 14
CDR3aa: CSSERVPSYNEQFF
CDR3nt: TGCAGCTCTGAGAGGGTTCCATCCTACAATGAGCAGTTCTTC

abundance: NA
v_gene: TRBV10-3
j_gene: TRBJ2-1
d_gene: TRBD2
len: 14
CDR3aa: CATLGTSYNGEQFF
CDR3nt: TGTGCCACCCTGGGGACTAGCTACAATGGTGAGCAGTTCTTC

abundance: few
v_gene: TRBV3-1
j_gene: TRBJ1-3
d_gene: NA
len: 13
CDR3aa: CASSQDAGNTIYF
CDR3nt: TGTGCCAGCAGCCAAGACGCCGGAAACACCATATATTTT

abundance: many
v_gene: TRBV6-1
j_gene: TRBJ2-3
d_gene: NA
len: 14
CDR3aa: CASSQGLGTDTQYF
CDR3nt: TGTGCCAGCAGCCAGGGTCTGGGCACAGATACGCAGTATTTT